The TCR beta chain described here comes from a study of beta chain features in type 1 diabetes. Germline trimming cut 1 base from V and 2 bases from J; bases unmatched to any gene: 11. CDR3 length: 17 residues. Per germline, CDR1 SGHRS and CDR2 YFSETQ. Reverse transcription of all isolated RNA meant that expressed TCRB transcripts were sequenced. The method was immunoSEQ multiplex PCR; TCRdb's version includes in-frame clones alone and lacks a portion of them. The sample shows roughly 120,000 clones, roughly 43% of them seen only once. Each of the sorted populations had a purity greater than 98%. The clonotype comes from a woman under 30 in good health. Material: stem cell memory CD4+ T cells from blood. This sequence joins TRBV5-1 and TRBJ2-7; 8 bases match TRBD1. The chain's CDR3 is CASSLRSVGQGPYEQYF. CDR3 nucleotides: TGCGCCAGCAGCTTGAGGAGTGTTGGACAGGGCCCCTACGAGCAGTACTTC. Complete variable domain (other parts from reference TRBV5-1 and TRBJ2-7): KAGVTQTPRYLIKTRGQQVTLSCSPISGHRSVSWYQQTPGQGLQFLFEYFSETQRNKGNFPGRFSGRQFSNSRSEMNVSTLELGDSALYLCASSLRSVGQGPYEQYFGPGTRLTVT.